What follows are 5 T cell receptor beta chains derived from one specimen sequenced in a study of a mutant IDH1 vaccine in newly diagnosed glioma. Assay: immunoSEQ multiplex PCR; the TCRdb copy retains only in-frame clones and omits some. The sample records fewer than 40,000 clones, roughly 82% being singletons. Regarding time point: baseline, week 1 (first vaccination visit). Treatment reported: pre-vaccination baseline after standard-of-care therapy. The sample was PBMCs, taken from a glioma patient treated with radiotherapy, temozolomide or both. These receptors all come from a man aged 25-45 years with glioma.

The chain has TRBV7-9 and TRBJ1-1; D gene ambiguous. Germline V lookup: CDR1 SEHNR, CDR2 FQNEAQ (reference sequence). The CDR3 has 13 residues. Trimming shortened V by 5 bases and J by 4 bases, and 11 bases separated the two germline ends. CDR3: CASSPPTGTEAFF. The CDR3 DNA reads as TGTGCCAGCAGCCCACCTACGGGCACTGAAGCTTTCTTT.

CDR3 in DNA: TGTGCCAGCAGTTCGGGCAGCCGGTACCAAGAGACCCAGTACTTC. It yields the protein CASSSGSRYQETQYF. This chain links TRBV28 with TRBJ2-5; D gene ambiguous. Trimming removed 4 bases at V and 0 bases at J, with 12 bases between. The CDR3 spans 15 residues. CDR1 and CDR2 from the germline V gene are MDHEN and SYDVKM.

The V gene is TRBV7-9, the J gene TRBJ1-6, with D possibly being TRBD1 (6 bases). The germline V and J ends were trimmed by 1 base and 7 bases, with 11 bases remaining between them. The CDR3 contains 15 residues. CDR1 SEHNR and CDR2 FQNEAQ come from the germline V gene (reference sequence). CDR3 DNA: TGTGCCAGCAGCTTAGAGGACAGAAGGAATTCACCCCTCCACTTT. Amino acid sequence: CASSLEDRRNSPLHF.

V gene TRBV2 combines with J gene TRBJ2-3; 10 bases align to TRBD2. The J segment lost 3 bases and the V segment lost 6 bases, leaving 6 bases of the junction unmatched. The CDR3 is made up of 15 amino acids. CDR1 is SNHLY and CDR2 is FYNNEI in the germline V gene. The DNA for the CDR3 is TGTGCCAGCAGAGCCGGGACTAGCGTAACAGATACGCAGTATTTT. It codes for CASRAGTSVTDTQYF.

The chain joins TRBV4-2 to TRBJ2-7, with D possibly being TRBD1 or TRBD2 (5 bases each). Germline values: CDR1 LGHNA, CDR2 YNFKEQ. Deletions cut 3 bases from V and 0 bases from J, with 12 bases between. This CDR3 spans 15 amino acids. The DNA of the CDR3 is TGTGCCAGCAGCCAGGGGGACGAGAACTCCTACGAGCAGTACTTC. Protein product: CASSQGDENSYEQYF.